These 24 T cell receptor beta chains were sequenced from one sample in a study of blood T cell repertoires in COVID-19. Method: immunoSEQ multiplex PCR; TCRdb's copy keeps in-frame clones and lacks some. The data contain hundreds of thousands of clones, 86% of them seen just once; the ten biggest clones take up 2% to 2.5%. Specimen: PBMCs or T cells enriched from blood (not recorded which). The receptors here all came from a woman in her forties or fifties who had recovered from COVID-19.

In DNA, the CDR3 is TGTGCCATCAGTGAGAGGGAAGGGGGCGGTCAGCCCCAGCATTTT. This translates into CAISEREGGGQPQHF. The rearrangement uses TRBV10-3 and TRBJ1-5, with 7 positions matching TRBD1. CDR3 size: 15 residues. Germline V gene data show CDR1 as ENHRY and CDR2 as SYGVKD. Trimming took 2 bases from V and 6 from J; bases not matched to a gene: 7.

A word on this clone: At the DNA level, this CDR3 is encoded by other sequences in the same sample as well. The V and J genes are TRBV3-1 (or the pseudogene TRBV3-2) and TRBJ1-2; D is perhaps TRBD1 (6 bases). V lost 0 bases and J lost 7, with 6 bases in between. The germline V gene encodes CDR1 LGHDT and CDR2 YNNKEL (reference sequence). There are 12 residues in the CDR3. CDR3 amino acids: CASSQDRGGYTF. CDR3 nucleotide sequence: TGTGCCAGCAGCCAAGACAGGGGTGGCTACACCTTC.

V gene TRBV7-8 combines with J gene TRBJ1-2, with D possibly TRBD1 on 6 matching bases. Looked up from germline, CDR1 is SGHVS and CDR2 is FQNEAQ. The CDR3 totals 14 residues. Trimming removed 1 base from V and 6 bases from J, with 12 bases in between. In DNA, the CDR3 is TGTGCCAGCAGCTTAGTCGCAGGGGAGCATGGCTACACCTTC. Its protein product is CASSLVAGEHGYTF.

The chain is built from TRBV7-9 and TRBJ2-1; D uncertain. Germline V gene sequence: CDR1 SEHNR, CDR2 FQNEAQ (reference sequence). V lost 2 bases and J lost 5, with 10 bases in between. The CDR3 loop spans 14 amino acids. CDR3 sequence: CASSLFLVDNEQFF. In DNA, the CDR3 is TGTGCCAGCAGCTTATTTCTTGTTGACAATGAGCAGTTCTTC.

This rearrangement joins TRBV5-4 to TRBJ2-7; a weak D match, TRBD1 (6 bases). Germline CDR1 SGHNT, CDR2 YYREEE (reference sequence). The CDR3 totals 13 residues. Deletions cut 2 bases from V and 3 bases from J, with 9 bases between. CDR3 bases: TGTGCCAGCAGCTTTGGGGGCCTCTACGAGCAGTACTTC. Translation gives CASSFGGLYEQYF.

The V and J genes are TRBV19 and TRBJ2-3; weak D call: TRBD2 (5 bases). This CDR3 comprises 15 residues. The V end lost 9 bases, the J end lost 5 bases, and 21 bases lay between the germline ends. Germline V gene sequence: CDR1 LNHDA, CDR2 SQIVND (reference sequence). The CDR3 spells CASRLSGPGKDTQYF. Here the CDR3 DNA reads TGTGCCAGCAGACTGAGCGGACCTGGAAAAGATACGCAGTATTTT.

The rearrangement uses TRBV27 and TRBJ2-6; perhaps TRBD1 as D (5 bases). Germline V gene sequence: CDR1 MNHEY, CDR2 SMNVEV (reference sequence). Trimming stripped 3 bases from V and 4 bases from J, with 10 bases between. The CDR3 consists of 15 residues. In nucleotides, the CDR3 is TGTGCCAGCAGTTTTCAGGGTATCGGGGCCAACGTCCTGACTTTC. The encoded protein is CASSFQGIGANVLTF.

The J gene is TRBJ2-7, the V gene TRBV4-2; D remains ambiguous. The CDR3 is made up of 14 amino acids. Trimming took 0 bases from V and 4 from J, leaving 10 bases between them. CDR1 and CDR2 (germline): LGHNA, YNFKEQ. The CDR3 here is CASSQERLQYEQYF. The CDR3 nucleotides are TGTGCCAGCAGCCAAGAGAGGCTACAATACGAGCAGTACTTC.

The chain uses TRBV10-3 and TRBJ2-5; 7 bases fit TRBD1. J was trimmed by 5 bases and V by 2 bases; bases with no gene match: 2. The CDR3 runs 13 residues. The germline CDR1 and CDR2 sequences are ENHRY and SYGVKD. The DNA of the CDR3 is TGTGCCATCAGTGAGGACAGGGAGGAGACCCAGTACTTC. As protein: CAISEDREETQYF.

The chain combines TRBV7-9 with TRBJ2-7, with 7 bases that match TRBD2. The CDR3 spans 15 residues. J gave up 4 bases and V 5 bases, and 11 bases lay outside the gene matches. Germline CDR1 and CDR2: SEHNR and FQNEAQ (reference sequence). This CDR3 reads CASSTASGQNYEQYF. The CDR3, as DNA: TGTGCCAGCAGCACAGCTAGCGGACAAAATTACGAGCAGTACTTC.

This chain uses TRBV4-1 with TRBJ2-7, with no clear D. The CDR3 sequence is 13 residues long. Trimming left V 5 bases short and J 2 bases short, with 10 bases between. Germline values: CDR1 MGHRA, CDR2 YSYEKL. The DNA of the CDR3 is TGCGCCAGCAGCGCCGTAACACCCTACGAGCAGTACTTC. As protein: CASSAVTPYEQYF.

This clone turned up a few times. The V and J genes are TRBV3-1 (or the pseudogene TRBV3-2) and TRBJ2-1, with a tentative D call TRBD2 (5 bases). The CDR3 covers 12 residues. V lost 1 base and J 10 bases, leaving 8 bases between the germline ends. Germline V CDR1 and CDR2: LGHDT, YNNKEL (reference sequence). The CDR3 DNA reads TGTGCCAGCAGCCAAGGGACTCGGGAGCAGTTCTTC. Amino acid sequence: CASSQGTREQFF.

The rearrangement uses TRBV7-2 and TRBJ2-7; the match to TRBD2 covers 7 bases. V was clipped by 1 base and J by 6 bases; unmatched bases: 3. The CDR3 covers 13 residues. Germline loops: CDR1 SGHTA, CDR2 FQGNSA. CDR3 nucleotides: TGTGCCAGCAGCTTAGTATCGGGGGGCGAGCAGTACTTC. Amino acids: CASSLVSGGEQYF.

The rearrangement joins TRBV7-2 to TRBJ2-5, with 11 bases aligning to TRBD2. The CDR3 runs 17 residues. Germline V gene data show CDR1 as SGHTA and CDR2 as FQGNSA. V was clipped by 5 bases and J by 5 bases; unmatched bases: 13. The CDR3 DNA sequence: TGTGCCAGCAGCCCCCCTGGCCTAGCGGGAGGATTGGAGACCCAGTACTTC. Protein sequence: CASSPPGLAGGLETQYF.

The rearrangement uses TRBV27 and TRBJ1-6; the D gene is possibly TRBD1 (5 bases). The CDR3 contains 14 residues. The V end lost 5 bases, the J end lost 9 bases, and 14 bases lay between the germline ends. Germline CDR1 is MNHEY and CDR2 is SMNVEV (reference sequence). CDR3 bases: TGTGCCAGCAGTCAACAGGAGCGAAGTTCACCCCTCCACTTT. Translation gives CASSQQERSSPLHF.

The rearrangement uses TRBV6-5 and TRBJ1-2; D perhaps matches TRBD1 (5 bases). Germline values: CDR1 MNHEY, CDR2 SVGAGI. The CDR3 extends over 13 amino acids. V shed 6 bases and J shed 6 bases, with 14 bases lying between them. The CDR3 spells CASSDEGVDGYTF. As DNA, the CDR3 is TGTGCCAGCAGCGACGAAGGGGTCGATGGCTACACCTTC.

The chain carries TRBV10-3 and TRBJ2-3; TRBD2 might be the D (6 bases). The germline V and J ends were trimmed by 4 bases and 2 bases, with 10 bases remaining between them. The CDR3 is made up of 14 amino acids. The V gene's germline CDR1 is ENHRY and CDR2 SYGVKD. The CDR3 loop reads CAISVAGTTDTQYF. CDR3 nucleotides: TGTGCCATCAGTGTGGCGGGAACCACAGATACGCAGTATTTT.

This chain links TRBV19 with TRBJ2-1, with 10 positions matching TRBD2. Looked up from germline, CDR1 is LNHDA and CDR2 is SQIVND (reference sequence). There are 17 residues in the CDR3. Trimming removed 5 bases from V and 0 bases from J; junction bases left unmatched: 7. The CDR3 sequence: CASSATGLASSYNEQFF. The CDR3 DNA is TGTGCCAGTAGTGCGACGGGACTAGCGAGCTCCTACAATGAGCAGTTCTTC.

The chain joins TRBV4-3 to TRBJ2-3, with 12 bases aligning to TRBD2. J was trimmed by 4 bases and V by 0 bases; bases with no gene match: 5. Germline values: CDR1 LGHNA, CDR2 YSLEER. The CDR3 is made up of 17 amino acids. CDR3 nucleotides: TGCGCCAGCAGCCAAGAGCCGCTAGCGGGGGGGGCAGATACGCAGTATTTT. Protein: CASSQEPLAGGADTQYF.

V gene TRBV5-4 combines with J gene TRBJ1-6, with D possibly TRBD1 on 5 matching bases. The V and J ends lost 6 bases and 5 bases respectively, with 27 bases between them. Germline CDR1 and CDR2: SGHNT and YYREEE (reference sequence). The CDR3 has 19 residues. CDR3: CASTTKGVETRGNNSPLHF. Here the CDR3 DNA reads TGTGCCAGCACGACCAAAGGGGTAGAGACCCGGGGGAATAATTCACCCCTCCACTTT.

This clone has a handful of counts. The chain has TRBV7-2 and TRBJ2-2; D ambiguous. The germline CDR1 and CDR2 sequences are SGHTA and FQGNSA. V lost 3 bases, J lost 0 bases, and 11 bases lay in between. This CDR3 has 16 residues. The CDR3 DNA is TGTGCCAGCAGCTTTCGTAGCAGCGCGAACACCGGGGAGCTGTTTTTT. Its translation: CASSFRSSANTGELFF.

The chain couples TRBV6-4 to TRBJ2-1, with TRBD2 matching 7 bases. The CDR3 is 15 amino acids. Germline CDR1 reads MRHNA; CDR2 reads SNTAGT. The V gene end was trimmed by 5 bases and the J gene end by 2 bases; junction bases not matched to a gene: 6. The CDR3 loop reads CASSPGEGTYNEQFF. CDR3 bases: TGTGCCAGCAGTCCCGGGGAGGGGACCTACAATGAGCAGTTCTTC.

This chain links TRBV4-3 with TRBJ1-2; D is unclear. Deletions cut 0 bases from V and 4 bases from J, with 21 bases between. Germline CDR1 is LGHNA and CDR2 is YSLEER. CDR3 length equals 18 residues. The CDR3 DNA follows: TGCGCCAGCAGCCAAGAGGGAGTCGCAGTCAGGTCACTCTATGGCTACACCTTC. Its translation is CASSQEGVAVRSLYGYTF.

This CDR3 reads CASSPRTSGIDTQYF. The CDR3 DNA reads as TGCGCCAGCAGCCCTCGGACTAGCGGGATAGATACGCAGTATTTT. J is TRBJ2-3 and V is TRBV5-1; 12 nucleotides match TRBD2. V lost 4 bases, J lost 5 bases, and 5 bases stayed unmatched. The germline V gene encodes CDR1 SGHRS and CDR2 YFSETQ. The CDR3 length is 15 residues.